Below are 26 T cell receptor beta chains sequenced from a single sample in a study of Graves' ophthalmopathy and Graves' hyperthyroidism. Amplified TCR beta CDR3 regions were obtained using RNA transcripts as template. A first-round RT-PCR used HTBI primers, followed by a second-round multiplex PCR. One entry per CDR3 protein results from TCRdb running MiXCR on the multiplex PCR reads. The sample includes about 590,000 distinct CDR3 sequences, less than 40% of them seen just once. The specimen was peripheral blood or thyroid tissue (not recorded which). These receptors all come from an adult man with Graves' hyperthyroidism.

Of note for this clonotype: One end of the junction is discordant with germline, which a read error may explain. The rearrangement uses TRBV11-1 and TRBJ2-2; perhaps TRBD2 as D (5 bases). The CDR3 sequence is 13 residues long. The germline V gene encodes CDR1 SGHAT and CDR2 FQDESV (reference sequence). The CDR3 here is CVSSLRGTGELFF. CDR3 nucleotides: TGTGTCAGCAGCTTACGGGGCACCGGGGAGCTGTTTTTT. The full variable domain, its missing parts supplied by reference TRBV11-1 and TRBJ2-2, is EAEVAQSPRYKITEKSQAVAFWCDPISGHATLYWYRQILGQGPELLVQFQDESVVDDSQLPKDRFSAERLKGVDSTLKIQPAELGDSAMYLCVSSLRGTGELFFGEGSRLTVL.

This chain uses TRBV28 with TRBJ1-2; possible D gene TRBD1, 5 bases. V shed 5 bases and J shed 8 bases, with 18 bases lying between them. The CDR3 extends over 14 amino acids. Germline values: CDR1 MDHEN, CDR2 SYDVKM. The CDR3 protein is CASSPPGLWAGYTF. DNA of the CDR3: TGTGCCAGCAGTCCTCCGGGACTCTGGGCCGGCTACACCTTC.

The chain combines TRBV20-1 with TRBJ2-2, with D maybe TRBD1 (6 bases). Between the trimmed V and J ends, which lost 4 bases and 5 bases, there was a span of 11 bases. The CDR3 runs to 13 residues. CDR1 DFQATT and CDR2 SNEGSKA come from the germline V gene (reference sequence). This CDR3 reads CSAINRATGELFF. The CDR3 nucleotides are TGCAGTGCTATTAACAGGGCTACCGGGGAGCTGTTTTTT.

This sequence joins TRBV29-1 and TRBJ1-2; 10 bases agree with TRBD1. This CDR3 has 13 residues. With V trimmed by 3 bases and J by 4 bases, 2 bases remained unmatched. The germline V gene has CDR1 SQVTM and CDR2 ANQGSEA. CDR3 sequence (DNA): TGCAGCGTTGAGACAGGGGGCGGCTATGGCTACACCTTC. It is translated as CSVETGGGYGYTF.

This clonotype was picked up many times. The chain recombines TRBV19 with TRBJ2-7, with 10 nucleotides matching TRBD1. The CDR3 extends over 15 amino acids. CDR1 and CDR2 (germline): LNHDA, SQIVND (reference sequence). The V gene end was trimmed by 3 bases and the J gene end by 4 bases; junction bases not matched to a gene: 6. In DNA form, the CDR3 reads TGTGCCAGTAGTATGCGGGGACAGGGGACGTACGAGCAGTACTTC. Its translation: CASSMRGQGTYEQYF.

The chain employs TRBV7-2 and TRBJ1-5; D not certain. The germline V and J ends were trimmed by 5 bases and 5 bases, with 10 bases remaining between them. CDR3 length equals 13 residues. Germline CDR1 SGHTA, CDR2 FQGNSA. The CDR3, as DNA: TGTGCCAGCAGCCCTAGGTGGGATCAGCCCCAGCATTTT. It translates to CASSPRWDQPQHF.

This clonotype has at least ten counts. V usage is TRBV7-2 and J usage is TRBJ1-1; 9 bases are a match to TRBD1. Per germline, CDR1 SGHTA and CDR2 FQGNSA. The CDR3 is made up of 14 amino acids. The V gene end was trimmed by 1 base and the J gene end by 7 bases; junction bases not matched to a gene: 4. In nucleotides, the CDR3 is TGTGCCAGCAGCTTAGGGGGACAGGGAGGTGAAGCTTTCTTT. It encodes CASSLGGQGGEAFF.

There are many counts of this clonotype. The V call is TRBV10-1, the J call TRBJ2-5; TRBD1 agrees at 9 bases. The junction had 6 bases not matched to a gene; V was cut back by 6 bases and J by 1 base. CDR3 size: 15 residues. The V gene's germline CDR1 is WNHNN and CDR2 SYGVQD (reference sequence). The CDR3 DNA is TGCGCCAGCAGAAGGACAGGGGTTCCCCAAGAGACCCAGTACTTC. It translates to CASRRTGVPQETQYF.

This clonotype was counted many times. V is TRBV7-9 and J is TRBJ1-6; 7 bases are shared with TRBD1. With V trimmed by 3 bases and J by 7 bases, 9 bases remained unmatched. Germline V gives CDR1 SEHNR, CDR2 FQNEAQ (reference sequence). The CDR3 is 16 amino acids. DNA of the CDR3: TGTGCCAGCAGCTTGGGGATCGGACAGGAAAATTCACCCCTCCACTTT. Protein: CASSLGIGQENSPLHF.

This clonotype was found a few times. The chain couples TRBV16 to TRBJ1-2, with D unresolved. The CDR3 covers 15 residues. V lost 3 bases and J lost 6, with 17 bases in between. The germline CDR1 and CDR2 sequences are KGHSY and FQNENV. CDR3 sequence (DNA): TGTGCCAGCAGCCAGGGAGGAGGGATCCCCGATGGCTACACCTTC. This gives the protein CASSQGGGIPDGYTF. The full variable domain, its missing parts supplied by reference TRBV16 and TRBJ1-2, is GEEVAQTPKHLVRGEGQKAKLYCAPIKGHSYVFWYQQVLKNEFKFLISFQNENVFDETGMPKERFSAKCLPNSPCSLEIQATKLEDSAVYFCASSQGGGIPDGYTFGSGTRLTVV.

The chain combines TRBV5-1 with TRBJ2-3, with D perhaps TRBD1 (6 bases). Germline-derived CDR1 and CDR2 are SGHRS and YFSETQ. CDR3 length: 17 residues. Between the trimmed V and J ends, which lost 4 bases and 0 bases, there was a span of 18 bases. CDR3 residues: CASSPRTEGLSTDTQYF. CDR3 DNA: TGCGCCAGCAGCCCACGGACAGAAGGTCTTAGCACAGATACGCAGTATTTT. Combining the CDR3 with reference TRBV5-1 and TRBJ2-3 gives the whole variable domain KAGVTQTPRYLIKTRGQQVTLSCSPISGHRSVSWYQQTPGQGLQFLFEYFSETQRNKGNFPGRFSGRQFSNSRSEMNVSTLELGDSALYLCASSPRTEGLSTDTQYFGPGTRLTVL.

The chain combines TRBV15 with TRBJ1-5; TRBD1 matches at 7 bases. The germline V gene encodes CDR1 LNHNV and CDR2 YYDKDF (reference sequence). The length of the CDR3 is 14 residues. The DNA of the CDR3 is TGTGCTAGCCAGGACAGGATCGGGAATCAGCCCCAGCATTTT. It is translated as CASQDRIGNQPQHF.

To note about this clonotype: Being one base from a much bigger clone, this may be a read error. No DNA is shown, since the ends of the CDR3 on it are uncertain; the CDR3 is the one TCRdb lists. The rearrangement joins TRBV29-1 to TRBJ2-3; TRBD1 is the table's D call and was not checked against the DNA. Per the germline V gene, CDR1 is SQVTM and CDR2 is ANQGSEA. Inclusive of both ends, the CDR3 amounts to 12 amino acids. This CDR3 reads CSVAWGADTRYF.

This clonotype has a count of ten or more. The chain carries TRBV20-1 and TRBJ1-3; D possibly corresponds to TRBD1 (6 bases). The CDR3 is made up of 14 amino acids. Trimming removed 0 bases from V and 4 bases from J, with 10 bases in between. Germline lookup yields CDR1 DFQATT and CDR2 SNEGSKA (reference sequence). DNA of the CDR3: TGCAGTGCTAGAGATCGGGGGGCGGGAAACACCATATATTTT. Protein sequence: CSARDRGAGNTIYF.

The rearrangement links TRBV7-9 to TRBJ2-3; 9 nucleotides align to TRBD2. V was pared by 4 bases and J by 4 bases, with 3 bases of the junction left unmatched. The CDR3 is 14 residues long. CDR1 and CDR2 from the germline V gene are SEHNR and FQNEAQ (reference sequence). The CDR3 loop is CASSSGLAADTQYF. As DNA, the CDR3 is TGTGCCAGCAGCTCGGGACTAGCAGCAGATACGCAGTATTTT.

The CDR3 bases are TGTGCCACCAGCAGAGATCGAGGGGGCCAGGCTTTCTTT. Its protein is CATSRDRGGQAFF. This chain uses TRBV15 with TRBJ1-1; 7 nucleotides match TRBD1. J lost 11 bases, V lost 0 bases, and 6 bases had no gene match. CDR1 LNHNV and CDR2 YYDKDF come from the germline V gene (reference sequence). CDR3 length: 13 amino acids.

This clonotype was found many times. V gene TRBV6-1 combines with J gene TRBJ1-5; D call uncertain. This CDR3 is built from 12 residues. V was pared by 9 bases and J by 4 bases, with 10 bases between. The germline V gene encodes CDR1 MNHNS and CDR2 SASEGT. Here the CDR3 DNA reads TGTGCCAGTGACATGGGGAATCAGCCCCAGCATTTT. It specifies CASDMGNQPQHF.

J is TRBJ1-1 and V is TRBV5-1; tentatively, D is TRBD1 (5 bases). Per germline, CDR1 SGHRS and CDR2 YFSETQ. The CDR3 is 14 residues long. V lost 7 bases, J lost 0 bases, and 13 bases lay in between. The CDR3 nucleotides read TGCGCCAGCGGCCCGGACACCCTGAACACTGAAGCTTTCTTT. Protein: CASGPDTLNTEAFF.

The rearrangement joins TRBV12-3 or TRBV12-4 to TRBJ2-5; TRBD2 agrees at 8 bases. Unmatched junction bases numbered 6, after V lost 6 bases and J lost 3 bases. The CDR3 runs 14 residues. The CDR3 nucleotides are TGTGCCAGCAGACCCGGGGGGGCCGAAGAGACCCAGTACTTC. This sequence encodes CASRPGGAEETQYF.

This clonotype was counted many times. This chain links TRBV6-1 with TRBJ1-5; no clear D. This CDR3 has 15 residues. Trimming took 4 bases from V and 0 from J, leaving 10 bases between them. Germline V gene sequence: CDR1 MNHNS, CDR2 SASEGT. The CDR3 coding sequence is TGTGCCAGCAGTGCCCGACGTAATAGCAATCAGCCCCAGCATTTT. Protein: CASSARRNSNQPQHF.

The chain recombines TRBV25-1 with TRBJ2-5; D not resolved. The CDR3 length is 16 residues. V lost 6 bases and J lost 3, with 20 bases in between. Germline V gene lookup returns CDR1 MGHDK and CDR2 SYGVNS. This CDR3 reads CASSYRVKKGKETQYF. The CDR3 DNA follows: TGTGCCAGCAGCTACCGGGTCAAGAAAGGAAAAGAGACCCAGTACTTC.

Details on this clonotype: This may be a read error: a much more frequent sequence differs by one nucleotide. The chain is built from TRBV7-2 and TRBJ1-3; unclear D gene. The germline V gene has CDR1 SGHTA and CDR2 FQGNSA. The CDR3 contains 15 residues. This CDR3 is CASSLDWVSGSTIYF. The CDR3 coding sequence is TGTGCCAGCAGCTTAGATTGGGTCTCTGGAAGCACCATATATTTT.

This clonotype was recorded many times. The chain carries TRBV29-1 and TRBJ2-7; perhaps TRBD1 as D (5 bases). The CDR3 extends over 14 amino acids. Trimming shortened V by 0 bases and J by 1 base, and 10 bases separated the two germline ends. CDR1 and CDR2 from the germline V gene are SQVTM and ANQGSEA. CDR3 loop: CSVEDWQGSYEQYF. CDR3 nucleotides: TGCAGCGTTGAAGATTGGCAGGGTTCCTACGAGCAGTACTTC.

The chain employs TRBV7-3 and TRBJ1-6; 9 nucleotides agree with TRBD1. This CDR3 has 17 residues. CDR1 is SGHTA and CDR2 is FQGTGA in the germline V gene. Germline trimming cut 1 base from V and 9 bases from J; bases unmatched to any gene: 10. CDR3 coding DNA: TGTGCCAGCAGCTTAAGTGTAGCGGGACAGGGTAGTTCACCCCTCCACTTT. Translated: CASSLSVAGQGSSPLHF.

This clonotype was counted ten times or more. CDR3 sequence reads: CASSRTGGRQETQYF. The CDR3 nucleotides are TGTGCCAGCAGCCGAACAGGGGGACGCCAAGAGACCCAGTACTTC. The rearrangement joins TRBV7-3 to TRBJ2-5, with TRBD1 matching over 8 bases. The V segment lost 5 bases and the J segment 1 base; nucleotides outside the gene matches: 6. Looked up from germline, CDR1 is SGHTA and CDR2 is FQGTGA. This CDR3 has 15 amino acids.

The CDR3 DNA is TGTGCCAGCAGCCAGACAGAGACCAATCAGCCCCAGCATTTT. Translation: CASSQTETNQPQHF. This chain links TRBV27 with TRBJ1-5, with D possibly TRBD1 on 5 matching bases. The CDR3 length is 14 residues. Germline CDR1 is MNHEY and CDR2 is SMNVEV (reference sequence). V dropped 6 bases and J dropped 3 bases, with 12 bases sitting between them.